This is a list of T cell receptor beta chains from one sample in a study of blood T cell repertoires in COVID-19. The method was immunoSEQ multiplex PCR; TCRdb's version includes in-frame clones alone and lacks a portion of them. The sample lists some 290,000 clones; 90% were seen once. The sequenced sample consisted of PBMCs or T cells enriched from blood (not recorded which). The receptors derive from a woman in her twenties or thirties who had been exposed to COVID-19. Both conserved end residues are part of each CDR3. D genes are given only for firm matches. Some rows mark clone size as missing; the rest say once, few, many or name a class of expanded clone.

abundance | d_gene | j_gene | v_gene | CDR3nt | CDR3aa
. | TRBD1 | TRBJ1-1 | TRBV7-9 | TGTGCCAGCAGCCAACGAATGACAGGGGACACTGAAGCTTTCTTT | CASSQRMTGDTEAFF
. | . | TRBJ2-7 | TRBV5-5 | TGTGCCAGCAGCTTGGCGGGAACACCAAGCTCCTACGAGCAGTACTTC | CASSLAGTPSSYEQYF
. | . | TRBJ2-7 | TRBV11-1 | TGTGCCAGCAGCCCAAGCGGCGAGCAGTACTTC | CASSPSGEQYF
. | . | TRBJ1-5 | TRBV30 | TGTGCCTGGAGTTCTCACCGAGTTACAGGGCGGGTGGGCAATCAGCCCCAGCATTTT | CAWSSHRVTGRVGNQPQHF
. | . | TRBJ1-1 | TRBV7-3 | TGTGCCAGCAGGGTGCAGGGCGGCACTGAAGCTTTCTTT | CASRVQGGTEAFF
. | . | TRBJ2-1 | TRBV20-1 | TGCAGTGCTCAGGGGAACAATGAGCAGTTCTTC | CSAQGNNEQFF
. | TRBD1 | TRBJ1-2 | TRBV7-9 | TGTGCCAGCAGCTTAGCAGACAGGGGAAACTATGGCTACACCTTC | CASSLADRGNYGYTF
. | . | TRBJ1-2 | TRBV12-5 | TGTGCTAGTGCCACCGGTAGGGGCCCCTTAGATGGCTACACCTTC | CASATGRGPLDGYTF
. | . | TRBJ1-2 | TRBV14 | TGTGCCAGCAGCCAAGACTCGGGGTTTGGGGGCTACACCTTC | CASSQDSGFGGYTF
few | . | TRBJ1-1 | TRBV21-1 | TGTGCCAGCAGCATAGAAAGACAGGGGGAAGAGACTGAAGCTTTCTTT | CASSIERQGEETEAFF
. | TRBD2 | TRBJ2-5 | TRBV6-5 | TGTGCCAGCAGTTACCGGGACTACAAGCAAGAGACCCAGTACTTC | CASSYRDYKQETQYF
. | . | TRBJ2-5 | TRBV5-1 | TGCGCCAGCAGCTTGGTTCAGGGGAGTCGAGAGACCCAGTACTTC | CASSLVQGSRETQYF
. | . | TRBJ1-3 | TRBV4-1 | TGCGCCAGCAGCCAAGGGAGGCGGCTCACTGGAAACACCATATATTTT | CASSQGRRLTGNTIYF
. | TRBD1 | TRBJ2-7 | TRBV4-3 | TGCGCCAGCAGCCAAGATTTTCCAGGGGGCTCCTACGAGCAGTACTTC | CASSQDFPGGSYEQYF
. | . | TRBJ2-7 | TRBV7-2 | TGTGCCAGCAGCTTAGGGGGGGTATGGCAGGCCTCCTACGAGCAGTACTTC | CASSLGGVWQASYEQYF
. | TRBD1 | TRBJ1-6 | TRBV11-2 | TGTGCCAGCAGCCAGCCTGGGACAGGGAATTCACCCCTCCACTTT | CASSQPGTGNSPLHF
. | . | TRBJ2-5 | TRBV12-2 | TGTGCAAGTCGCTTAGTCTACCAATATAGAGAGACCCAGTACTTC | CASRLVYQYRETQYF
. | . | TRBJ1-2 | TRBV4-3 | TGCGCCAGCAGCCAAGATTGGGCAGGGTCGAACTATGGCTACACCTTC | CASSQDWAGSNYGYTF
. | . | TRBJ1-3 | TRBV19 | TGTGCCAGCAGGGATGCTGGAAACACCATATATTTT | CASRDAGNTIYF
. | TRBD1 | TRBJ1-2 | TRBV6-6 | TGTGCCAGCAGTTACACAGGGACAGGGGCGTATGGTGGCTACACCTTC | CASSYTGTGAYGGYTF
. | . | TRBJ2-2 | TRBV6-4 | TGTGCCAGCAGTGTTTTTCCCGACACCGGGGAGCTGTTTTTT | CASSVFPDTGELFF
. | . | TRBJ1-3 | TRBV19 | TGTGCCAGTAGAACCCCGAACGGCTCTGGAAACACCATATATTTT | CASRTPNGSGNTIYF
. | TRBD1 | TRBJ1-5 | TRBV30 | TGTGCCTGGAGTAACCACCCTTGGGGACAGGGGGCGAATAGCAATCAGCCCCAGCATTTT | CAWSNHPWGQGANSNQPQHF
. | . | TRBJ1-2 | TRBV10-3 | TGTGCCACCCAGGCGGGGGACGGCGGCTACACCTTC | CATQAGDGGYTF
few | TRBD2 | TRBJ2-7 | TRBV10-3 | TGTGCCATCAGTGATCCGGGACTAGCGGGGGTTAACGAGCAGTACTTC | CAISDPGLAGVNEQYF
once | TRBD1 | TRBJ1-3 | TRBV5-5 | TGTGCCAGCAGCCCCGAGGGGGCCCGCTCTGGAAACACCATATATTTT | CASSPEGARSGNTIYF
. | . | TRBJ1-4 | TRBV7-9 | TGTGCCAGCAGTCAGGGAAATGAAAAACTGTTTTTT | CASSQGNEKLFF
. | TRBD1 | TRBJ1-2 | TRBV10-3 | TGTGCCACCGGACAGGAGGGGGCTGGCTACACCTTC | CATGQEGAGYTF
once | . | TRBJ1-1 | TRBV30 | TGTGCCTGGACTACCGACAGGAACACTGAAGCTTTCTTT | CAWTTDRNTEAFF